These 27 T cell receptor beta chains were sequenced from one sample in a study of blood T cell repertoires in COVID-19. The data were produced by immunoSEQ multiplex PCR, yet TCRdb's version contains in-frame clones alone and is incomplete. The table shows around 72,000 clones, with just over 85% occurring only once. Sequenced input: peripheral blood. The receptor set was obtained from a man aged 70 or older with active or convalescent COVID-19.

This chain uses TRBV28 with TRBJ1-4; D is uncertain. Trimming left V 7 bases short and J 4 bases short, with 7 bases between. This CDR3 contains 12 residues. Germline assignment: CDR1 MDHEN and CDR2 SYDVKM. DNA of the CDR3: TGTGCCAGCATGGACTATAATGAAAAACTGTTTTTT. Protein sequence: CASMDYNEKLFF.

The gene calls are TRBV19 and TRBJ1-5, with TRBD1 matching 7 bases. V dropped 6 bases and J dropped 6; count of bases not matched to a gene: 5. CDR1 is LNHDA, CDR2 SQIVND, per germline (reference sequence). The CDR3 has 13 amino acids. The CDR3 loop reads CASSDRVSQPQHF. As DNA, the CDR3 is TGTGCCAGTAGCGACAGGGTTTCTCAGCCCCAGCATTTT.

This clone was recorded once. The rearrangement joins TRBV19 to TRBJ1-5; D is possibly TRBD1 (5 bases). Trimming took 2 bases from V and 3 from J, leaving 20 bases between them. The germline V gene encodes CDR1 LNHDA and CDR2 SQIVND (reference sequence). CDR3 size: 18 residues. CDR3 sequence reads: CASSIRPSLQGSNQPQHF. CDR3 bases: TGTGCCAGTAGTATACGCCCCTCGCTCCAGGGCTCCAATCAGCCCCAGCATTTT.

The chain combines TRBV3-1 (or the pseudogene TRBV3-2) with TRBJ1-2; tentative D call: TRBD1 (5 bases). This CDR3 contains 16 residues. Per the germline V gene, CDR1 is LGHDT and CDR2 is YNNKEL (reference sequence). V shed 1 base and J shed 2 bases, with 14 bases lying between them. The CDR3 region has the DNA TGTGCCAGCAGCCAAGTTGGGGCACTCCAAAACTATGGCTACACCTTC. Translating it yields CASSQVGALQNYGYTF.

In this sample, this clone turned up a few times. The chain recombines TRBV24-1 with TRBJ2-3; 8 nucleotides align to TRBD1. The ends lost 7 bases at V and 6 bases at J; junction bases unmatched: 11. The V gene's germline CDR1 is KGHDR and CDR2 SFDVKD. The CDR3 length is 15 residues. The CDR3 nucleotides are TGTGCCACCAGACCCGGGACAGGACAAAGTGATACGCAGTATTTT. Protein sequence: CATRPGTGQSDTQYF.

This sequence joins TRBV28 and TRBJ2-1; D gene uncertain. Trimming pared 1 base from V and 7 bases from J, leaving 2 bases between. The CDR3 has 11 amino acids. In germline, CDR1 is MDHEN, CDR2 SYDVKM. CDR3 nucleotide sequence: TGTGCCAGCAGTTTATCTAATGAGCAGTTCTTC. Its translation: CASSLSNEQFF.

V usage is TRBV7-3 and J usage is TRBJ2-3, with 11 bases aligning to TRBD2. The CDR3 length is 15 residues. V gave up 4 bases and J gave up 4 bases; unmatched junction bases: 4. The germline CDR1 and CDR2 sequences are SGHTA and FQGTGA. This chain's CDR3 is CASSSLAGGADTQYF. CDR3 DNA sequence: TGTGCCAGCAGCTCATTAGCGGGAGGGGCAGATACGCAGTATTTT.

The chain carries TRBV7-6 and TRBJ2-2; unclear D gene. V was clipped by 5 bases and J by 5 bases, with 21 bases between them. This CDR3 contains 17 residues. Germline CDR1 and CDR2: SGHVS and FNYEAQ. CDR3 amino acids: CASSIRLPSTDTGELFF. The CDR3 nucleotides are TGTGCCAGCAGCATACGACTGCCGAGTACGGATACCGGGGAGCTGTTTTTT.

The chain joins TRBV6-5 to TRBJ1-6, with D hard to call. The germline CDR1 and CDR2 sequences are MNHEY and SVGAGI. Trimming pared 0 bases from V and 6 bases from J, leaving 9 bases between. CDR3 length: 15 amino acids. The CDR3 DNA sequence: TGTGCCAGCAGTTACTCGGGCAGTCGTAATTCACCCCTCCACTTT. Its translation: CASSYSGSRNSPLHF.

This rearrangement joins TRBV27 to TRBJ2-7, with D maybe TRBD1 (6 bases). Looked up from germline, CDR1 is MNHEY and CDR2 is SMNVEV (reference sequence). The CDR3 sequence is 13 residues long. The V end was cut by 5 bases, the J end by 2 bases, with 10 bases between. CDR3 DNA sequence: TGTGCCAGCAGTCGACAGGCCCCCTACGAGCAGTACTTC. This sequence encodes CASSRQAPYEQYF.

The J gene is TRBJ2-1, the V gene TRBV11-3; 9 bases agree with TRBD2. The CDR3 loop spans 15 amino acids. The trim removed 5 bases at V and 3 bases at J, leaving 5 bases unmatched. Germline V lookup: CDR1 SGHNT, CDR2 YENEEA. The CDR3 region is CASSLSGSYYNEQFF. CDR3 bases: TGTGCCAGCAGCCTTAGCGGGAGTTACTACAATGAGCAGTTCTTC. The full variable domain, its missing parts supplied by reference TRBV11-3 and TRBJ2-1, is EAGVVQSPRYKIIEKKQPVAFWCNPISGHNTLYWYLQNLGQGPELLIRYENEEAVDDSQLPKDRFSAERLKGVDSTLKIQPAELGDSAVYLCASSLSGSYYNEQFFGPGTRLTVL.

For the CDR3, the DNA is TGTGCCAGCAGGGACAGGGGAAGGAACACTGAAGCTTTCTTT. It encodes CASRDRGRNTEAFF. This chain connects TRBV28 to TRBJ1-1; TRBD1 matches at 9 bases. J lost 1 base, V lost 6 bases, and 3 bases had no gene match. The CDR3 length is 14 residues. Germline lookup yields CDR1 MDHEN and CDR2 SYDVKM.

This chain joins TRBV29-1 and TRBJ2-1, with D possibly matching TRBD1 (5 bases). Per germline, CDR1 SQVTM and CDR2 ANQGSEA. V dropped 4 bases and J dropped 7 bases, with 14 bases sitting between them. CDR3 size: 13 residues. The CDR3 reads CSVVVGVGNEQFF. The CDR3 DNA is TGCAGCGTTGTGGTAGGGGTTGGGAATGAGCAGTTCTTC.

The chain joins TRBV10-3 to TRBJ1-1, with 7 bases lining up with TRBD1. CDR1 ENHRY and CDR2 SYGVKD come from the germline V gene. The CDR3 extends over 13 amino acids. V shed 6 bases and J 4 bases; nucleotides not matched to a gene: 5. CDR3 nucleotide sequence: TGTGCCATCAGGCGACAGGGCGGCACTGAAGCTTTCTTT. It encodes CAIRRQGGTEAFF.

The chain uses TRBV5-1 and TRBJ1-1; D gene uncertain. Trimming removed 4 bases at V and 5 bases at J, with 12 bases between. Germline V lookup: CDR1 SGHRS, CDR2 YFSETQ. This CDR3 spans 13 amino acids. The DNA for the CDR3 is TGCGCCAGCAGCGAGAGGGAATGGACTGAAGCTTTCTTT. Its translation is CASSEREWTEAFF.

The chain's CDR3 is CASSYDRSYNEQFF. Here the CDR3 DNA reads TGTGCCAGCAGTTACGACAGATCCTACAATGAGCAGTTCTTC. The chain is built from TRBV6-5 and TRBJ2-1, with TRBD1 as a possible D gene (5 bases). Germline CDR1 reads MNHEY; CDR2 reads SVGAGI. This CDR3 region has 14 residues. V was trimmed by 2 bases and J by 1 base, leaving 6 bases between them.

The chain uses TRBV5-1 and TRBJ2-1; 9 nucleotides agree with TRBD1. The CDR3 spans 16 residues. With 4 bases clipped from V and 3 bases from J, the junction kept 8 bases outside the gene matches. CDR1 is SGHRS, CDR2 YFSETQ, per germline. This chain's CDR3 is CASSVTGGEFYNEQFF. CDR3 coding DNA: TGCGCCAGCAGCGTAACAGGGGGCGAATTCTACAATGAGCAGTTCTTC.

The J gene is TRBJ2-3, the V gene TRBV7-3; 10 bases fit TRBD2. The germline CDR1 and CDR2 sequences are SGHTA and FQGTGA. V lost 4 bases and J lost 1; bases outside the gene matches: 5. The CDR3 is 16 amino acids. CDR3 in DNA: TGTGCCAGCAGCTCCTCTAGCGGGAGTGGCACAGATACGCAGTATTTT. Translated: CASSSSSGSGTDTQYF.

This clone was observed a single time. This chain links TRBV7-6 with TRBJ2-3; 12 bases line up with TRBD2. After removal of 5 bases from V and 4 bases from J, the junction contained 7 bases not matched to a gene. Per the germline V gene, CDR1 is SGHVS and CDR2 is FNYEAQ. The CDR3 runs 16 residues. CDR3 amino acids: CASSPKTSGSPDTQYF. DNA of the CDR3: TGTGCCAGCAGCCCTAAGACTAGCGGGAGCCCAGATACGCAGTATTTT.

This chain uses TRBV7-9 with TRBJ1-5, with 7 bases fitting TRBD1. The CDR3 contains 17 residues. The V segment lost 0 bases and the J segment 0 bases; nucleotides outside the gene matches: 5. CDR1 is SEHNR, CDR2 FQNEAQ, per germline (reference sequence). The CDR3 protein is CASSLATGTYSNQPQHF. CDR3 nucleotides: TGTGCCAGCAGCTTAGCGACAGGGACCTATAGCAATCAGCCCCAGCATTTT.

This rearrangement joins TRBV4-2 to TRBJ1-4; 7 bases align to TRBD1. The germline V gene has CDR1 LGHNA and CDR2 YNFKEQ. J gave up 5 bases and V 4 bases, and 10 bases lay outside the gene matches. CDR3 length equals 16 residues. This CDR3 reads CASSPLTAGGNEKLFF. CDR3 nucleotides: TGTGCCAGCAGCCCCTTAACGGCAGGGGGGAATGAAAAACTGTTTTTT.

The V gene is TRBV9, the J gene TRBJ1-5; 8 positions match TRBD1. The ends lost 3 bases at V and 2 bases at J; junction bases unmatched: 7. Germline CDR1 and CDR2: SGDLS and YYNGEE. CDR3 length: 16 amino acids. CDR3 bases: TGTGCCAGCAGCGCGCGGGACAGGAGGGGCAATCAGCCCCAGCATTTT. This codes for CASSARDRRGNQPQHF.

This clone was observed a handful of times. The J gene is TRBJ2-1, the V gene TRBV9, with D perhaps TRBD2 (6 bases). Germline V CDR1 and CDR2: SGDLS, YYNGEE. The CDR3 runs 15 residues. V was trimmed by 2 bases and J by 7 bases, leaving 16 bases between them. This CDR3 is CASSVSGHMQNEQFF. CDR3 in DNA: TGTGCCAGCAGCGTTAGCGGACACATGCAGAATGAGCAGTTCTTC.

V usage is TRBV3-1 (or the pseudogene TRBV3-2) and J usage is TRBJ1-2; possibly TRBD1 for D (6 bases). CDR1 LGHDT and CDR2 YNNKEL come from the germline V gene (reference sequence). V lost 0 bases and J 4 bases, leaving 15 bases between the germline ends. This CDR3 is 16 amino acids long. The CDR3 coding sequence is TGTGCCAGCAGCCAAGAATCACTGGGCAGGGGCTATGGCTACACCTTC. As protein: CASSQESLGRGYGYTF.

This rearrangement joins TRBV6-5 to TRBJ1-1; no clear D gene. This CDR3 region has 12 residues. Trimming pared 2 bases from V and 6 bases from J, leaving 7 bases between. Germline CDR1 MNHEY, CDR2 SVGAGI. CDR3 nucleotides: TGTGCCAGCAGTTACACGGGATCTGAAGCTTTCTTT. It yields the protein CASSYTGSEAFF.

This clone was counted only a few times. The V gene is TRBV3-1 (or the pseudogene TRBV3-2), the J gene TRBJ2-3, with 9 bases identical to TRBD2. Germline CDR1 is LGHDT and CDR2 is YNNKEL (reference sequence). The CDR3 spans 14 residues. V shed 8 bases, J shed 3 bases, and the junction held 6 bases outside the gene matches. This chain's CDR3 is CASARSGRTDTQYF. In nucleotides, the CDR3 is TGTGCCAGCGCCCGTAGCGGGAGAACAGATACGCAGTATTTT.

This chain connects TRBV7-9 to TRBJ2-1, with 8 bases lining up with TRBD1. There are 16 residues in the CDR3. The germline CDR1 and CDR2 sequences are SEHNR and FQNEAQ (reference sequence). V lost 6 bases to trimming and J lost 5 bases; unmatched junction nucleotides: 12. As DNA, the CDR3 is TGTGCCAGCAGTCAGTCCCCGGGGACAGGAGACAATGAGCAGTTCTTC. Protein product: CASSQSPGTGDNEQFF.